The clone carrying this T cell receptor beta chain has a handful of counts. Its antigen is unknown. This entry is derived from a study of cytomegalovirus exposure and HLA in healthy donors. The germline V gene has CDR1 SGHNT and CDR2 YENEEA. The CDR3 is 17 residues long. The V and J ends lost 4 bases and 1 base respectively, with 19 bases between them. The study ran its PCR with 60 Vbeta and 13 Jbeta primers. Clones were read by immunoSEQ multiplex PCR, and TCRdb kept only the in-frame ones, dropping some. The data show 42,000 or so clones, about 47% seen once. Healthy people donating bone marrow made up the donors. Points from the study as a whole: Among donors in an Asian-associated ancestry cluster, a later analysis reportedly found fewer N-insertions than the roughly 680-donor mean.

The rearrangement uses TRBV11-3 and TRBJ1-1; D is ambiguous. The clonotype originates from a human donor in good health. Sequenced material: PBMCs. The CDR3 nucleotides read TGTGCCAGCAGCTCTGGCTGGGAGACTGGGGAGAACACTGAAGCTTTCTTT. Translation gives CASSSGWETGENTEAFF.